This T cell receptor beta chain was captured by sequencing in a study of CD8 T cells in Susac syndrome. Sequencing targeted TCR beta in T cells from blood (CD8+ and CD4+). The multiple sclerosis control cohort comprised treatment-naive individuals presenting with stable or active relapsing-remitting disease. Negative magnetic isolation gave CD8+ and CD4+ cells; FACS enriched CD8+ TEMRA. The authors reverse transcribed roughly 0.5 to 1 ug RNA with random hexamers. The TCR beta CDR3 was amplified by immunoSEQ multiplex PCR across 54 Vbeta, 13 Jbeta. TCRdb independently ran MiXCR on the immunoSEQ multiplex PCR reads; one entry per CDR3 protein. The table lists 230,000 or so distinct CDR3 sequences, approximately 95% of them singletons, with 0.085% to 0.1% in the top ten. V gave up 6 bases and J gave up 6 bases; unmatched junction bases: 5. Germline CDR1 ENHRY, CDR2 SYGVKD. CDR3 size: 13 residues.

The chain is built from TRBV10-3 and TRBJ1-2; 9 nucleotides agree with TRBD1. The sample consisted of CD4+ T cells from PBMCs. This clonotype was obtained from a human donor with multiple sclerosis. This CDR3 is CAIRRTGDNGYTF. In DNA, the CDR3 is TGTGCCATCAGGCGGACAGGGGATAATGGCTACACCTTC.